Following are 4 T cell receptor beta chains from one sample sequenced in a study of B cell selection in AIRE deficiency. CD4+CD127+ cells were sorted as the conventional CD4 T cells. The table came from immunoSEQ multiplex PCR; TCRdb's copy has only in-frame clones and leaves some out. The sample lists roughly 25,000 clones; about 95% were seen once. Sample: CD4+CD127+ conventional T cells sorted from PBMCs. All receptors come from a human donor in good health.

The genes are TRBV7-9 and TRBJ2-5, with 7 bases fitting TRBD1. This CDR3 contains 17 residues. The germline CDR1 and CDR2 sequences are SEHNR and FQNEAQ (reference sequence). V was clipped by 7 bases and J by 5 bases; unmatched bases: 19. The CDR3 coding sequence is TGTGCCAGCAACCCGATCCCCTTAGGGGGCTACAACGAGACCCAGTACTTC. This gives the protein CASNPIPLGGYNETQYF.

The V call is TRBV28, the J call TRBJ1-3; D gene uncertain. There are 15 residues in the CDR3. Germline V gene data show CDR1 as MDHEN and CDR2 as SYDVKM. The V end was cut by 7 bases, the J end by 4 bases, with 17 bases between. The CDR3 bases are TGTGCCAGCAACGGTCACGGACTGGCAGGAAACACCATATATTTT. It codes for CASNGHGLAGNTIYF.

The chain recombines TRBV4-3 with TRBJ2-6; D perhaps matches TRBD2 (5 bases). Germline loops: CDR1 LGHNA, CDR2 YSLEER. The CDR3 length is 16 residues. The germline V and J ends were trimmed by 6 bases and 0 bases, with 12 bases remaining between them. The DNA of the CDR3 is TGCGCCAGCAGTCGGGAACAGATCTCTGGGGCCAACGTCCTGACTTTC. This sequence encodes CASSREQISGANVLTF.

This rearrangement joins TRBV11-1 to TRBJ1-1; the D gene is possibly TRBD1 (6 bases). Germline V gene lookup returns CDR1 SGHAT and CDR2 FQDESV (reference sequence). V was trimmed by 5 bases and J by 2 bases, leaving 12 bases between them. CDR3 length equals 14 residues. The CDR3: CASSPGQTNTEAFF. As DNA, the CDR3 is TGTGCCAGCAGCCCTGGACAGACAAACACTGAAGCTTTCTTT.